The 22 T cell receptor beta chains below were found in one sample sequenced in a study of monozygotic twins with inflammatory bowel disease. TCRdb processed the 5' RACE reads again and assigns one entry to each CDR3 protein, with no DNA. This listing includes some 400,000 distinct CDR3 sequences. Sequencing was done on a sample of blood. The receptors stem from a human donor with ulcerative colitis or Crohn's disease, or a healthy co-twin of an affected twin (not recorded which).

The genes are TRBV5-1 and TRBJ1-1; the TCRdb D gene call, TRBD1, has no DNA to confirm it. Looked up from germline, CDR1 is SGHRS and CDR2 is YFSETQ. The CDR3 length is 16 residues. The CDR3 region is CASSLAGVSPGVEAFF.

This rearrangement joins TRBV2 to TRBJ2-3. Germline loops: CDR1 SNHLY, CDR2 FYNNEI. This CDR3 has 12 amino acids. The CDR3 sequence: CASSYARDTQYF.

This sequence joins TRBV20-1 and TRBJ2-1; the D call of TRBD1 rests on TCRdb alone, since no DNA is present to check it. Germline V lookup: CDR1 DFQATT, CDR2 SNEGSKA (reference sequence). The CDR3 length is 16 residues. CDR3 loop: CSARVVRRQGGNEQFF.

The chain combines TRBV5-1 with TRBJ1-2; TCRdb calls TRBD1, which cannot be checked without DNA. The V gene's germline CDR1 is SGHRS and CDR2 YFSETQ. The length of the CDR3 is 15 residues. The CDR3 region is CASSLSTGGLYGYTF. The entire variable domain, with the rest obtained from reference TRBV5-1 and TRBJ1-2, is as follows: KAGVTQTPRYLIKTRGQQVTLSCSPISGHRSVSWYQQTPGQGLQFLFEYFSETQRNKGNFPGRFSGRQFSNSRSEMNVSTLELGDSALYLCASSLSTGGLYGYTFGSGTRLTVV.

The CDR3 loop is CASSSHSSNQPQHF. The chain has TRBV12-3 or TRBV12-4 and TRBJ1-5. The CDR3 runs 14 residues.

J is TRBJ2-2 and V is TRBV6-2 or TRBV6-3. Germline CDR1 and CDR2: MNHEY and SVGEGT. The CDR3 runs to 14 residues. CDR3 in amino acids: CASSSDYGAGELFF.

The CDR3 reads CSARGRQGGYEQYF. The rearrangement links TRBV20-1 to TRBJ2-7; TCRdb calls TRBD1, which cannot be checked without DNA. This CDR3 region has 14 residues. Per the germline V gene, CDR1 is DFQATT and CDR2 is SNEGSKA (reference sequence).

The chain carries TRBV7-3 and TRBJ2-1. Per germline, CDR1 SGHTA and CDR2 FQGTGA. The CDR3 contains 17 residues. The chain's CDR3 is CASSLIPTFSSYNEQFF.

The chain's CDR3 is CSVAPGTLNIRGAGYGYTF. The chain links TRBV29-1 to TRBJ1-2; TCRdb reports TRBD1, a call that lacks DNA to check it against. The length of the CDR3 is 19 residues. CDR1 is SQVTM and CDR2 is ANQGSEA in the germline V gene. Using reference TRBV29-1 and TRBJ1-2 for the parts outside the CDR3, the full variable domain is SAVISQKPSRDICQRGTSLTIQCQVDSQVTMMFWYRQQPGQSLTLIATANQGSEATYESGFVIDKFPISRPNLTFSTLTVSNMSPEDSSIYLCSVAPGTLNIRGAGYGYTFGSGTRLTVV.

The chain carries TRBV11-2 and TRBJ2-5. Germline loops: CDR1 SGHAT, CDR2 FQNNGV. This CDR3 is built from 13 residues. The CDR3 loop is CASSSSRGQTQYF.

Here the CDR3 reads CASSLTRGGEPQYF. The rearrangement joins TRBV7-2 to TRBJ2-5; TCRdb proposes TRBD1, but this gene call is untestable without DNA. Germline-derived CDR1 and CDR2 are SGHTA and FQGNSA. CDR3 length: 14 residues.

V is TRBV28 and J is TRBJ2-7; TCRdb names TRBD1, which stays unverified in the absence of DNA. There are 14 residues in the CDR3. Germline V gene lookup returns CDR1 MDHEN and CDR2 SYDVKM. CDR3 protein: CASRSGDRSYEQYF.

The V gene is TRBV6-6, the J gene TRBJ1-1. Looked up from germline, CDR1 is MNHNY and CDR2 is SVGAGI (reference sequence). The CDR3 is 13 amino acids. The CDR3 sequence: CASSIPAGTEAFF.

The chain links TRBV10-3 to TRBJ2-7; the TCRdb D gene call, TRBD2, has no DNA to confirm it. The CDR3 contains 16 residues. Germline V gene data show CDR1 as ENHRY and CDR2 as SYGVKD. CDR3 region: CAISESSGRYSYEQYF.

The chain is built from TRBV12-3 or TRBV12-4 and TRBJ1-3. There are 15 residues in the CDR3. The CDR3 sequence: CASSSQNLPGNTIYF.

The chain has TRBV5-1 and TRBJ2-5; the D call from TCRdb, TRBD1, cannot be confirmed without DNA. The CDR3 is made up of 14 amino acids. Germline lookup yields CDR1 SGHRS and CDR2 YFSETQ. The CDR3 loop reads CASSLVGGLETQYF.

V usage is TRBV7-9 and J usage is TRBJ1-1; TCRdb names TRBD1, which stays unverified in the absence of DNA. CDR3 length: 15 residues. Germline CDR1 and CDR2: SEHNR and FQNEAQ (reference sequence). The chain's CDR3 is CASSLVITGNTEAFF.

The gene calls are TRBV7-8 and TRBJ2-1; TCRdb designates TRBD2, a call that cannot be tested without DNA. The germline CDR1 and CDR2 sequences are SGHVS and FQNEAQ. CDR3 size: 17 residues. The chain's CDR3 is CASSLVASVSPYNEQFF.

This chain uses TRBV7-8 with TRBJ1-2; the D gene TCRdb calls, TRBD1, cannot be checked with no DNA. Per the germline V gene, CDR1 is SGHVS and CDR2 is FQNEAQ. The CDR3 length is 14 residues. This chain's CDR3 is CASSLDLDRGHNTF. Filled out from reference TRBV7-8 and TRBJ1-2, the complete variable domain reads GAGVSQSPRYKVAKRGQDVALRCDPISGHVSLFWYQQALGQGPEFLTYFQNEAQLDKSGLPSDRFFAERPEGSVSTLKIQRTQQEDSAVYLCASSLDLDRGHNTFGSGTRLTVV.

The V and J genes are TRBV5-1 and TRBJ1-4. Germline V gives CDR1 SGHRS, CDR2 YFSETQ. This CDR3 spans 14 amino acids. Here the CDR3 reads CASSFDRANEKLFF.

V is TRBV18 and J is TRBJ2-1; absent DNA, TCRdb's TRBD1 call cannot be checked. The CDR3 contains 15 residues. CDR1 and CDR2 from the germline V gene are KGHSH and LQKENI. The CDR3 region is CASSPATGVFNEQFF.

This rearrangement joins TRBV29-1 to TRBJ1-4; TCRdb's assignment of TRBD1 cannot be checked, as there is no DNA. CDR1 and CDR2 (germline): SQVTM, ANQGSEA. The CDR3 is made up of 17 amino acids. The chain's CDR3 is CSVATPGQGSGNEKLFF. Drawing the rest from reference TRBV29-1 and TRBJ1-4, the complete variable domain is SAVISQKPSRDICQRGTSLTIQCQVDSQVTMMFWYRQQPGQSLTLIATANQGSEATYESGFVIDKFPISRPNLTFSTLTVSNMSPEDSSIYLCSVATPGQGSGNEKLFFGSGTQLSVL.